The TCR beta chain described here comes from a study of Graves' ophthalmopathy and Graves' hyperthyroidism. This CDR3 spans 13 amino acids. The J segment lost 7 bases and the V segment lost 10 bases, leaving 8 bases of the junction unmatched. The germline V gene encodes CDR1 ENHRY and CDR2 SYGVKD. As the template, RNA transcripts were used to amplify TCR beta CDR3 regions. In the first round, RT-PCR was carried out with HTBI primers, and a multiplex PCR formed the second round. In TCRdb, the multiplex PCR reads were re-called with MiXCR into one record per CDR3 protein. The table shows about 740,000 distinct CDR3 sequences, with roughly 40% occurring only once.

The J gene is TRBJ1-4, the V gene TRBV10-3, with 8 bases fitting TRBD1. The sequence derives from an adult man with Graves' ophthalmopathy. The sample consisted of peripheral blood. The CDR3 is CATLDRDAEKLFF. The CDR3 DNA is TGTGCCACCCTGGACAGGGATGCTGAAAAACTGTTTTTT.